This entry lists 21 T cell receptor beta chains sequenced from one sample in a study of T cells in Graves' hyperthyroidism and ophthalmopathy. Amplified TCR beta CDR3 regions derived from RNA transcripts. First-round RT-PCR of the TCR CDR3 relied on the HTBI primer set. Using its own MiXCR run on the multiplex PCR reads, TCRdb lists one record per CDR3 protein. Of roughly 400,000 distinct CDR3 sequences listed, roughly 25% were seen once; the top ten hold more than 60%. Sequencing was carried out using blood. These receptors all come from a man aged 50-60 years with Graves' hyperthyroidism.

Of note for this clonotype: One base away lies a much larger clone, so this may be a sequencing read error. This chain uses TRBV27 with TRBJ2-7, with TRBD1 identical over 9 bases. CDR1 MNHEY and CDR2 SMNVEV come from the germline V gene (reference sequence). The CDR3 totals 14 residues. The CDR3 coding sequence is TGTGCCGGCAGTCCCTCGACAGGGGGACACGAGCAGTACTTC. Amino acid sequence: CAGSPSTGGHEQYF.

This chain uses TRBV7-6 with TRBJ2-5; 7 nucleotides agree with TRBD1. In germline, CDR1 is SGHVS, CDR2 FNYEAQ. V was pared by 4 bases and J by 1 base, with 3 bases of the junction left unmatched. The CDR3 extends over 14 amino acids. The CDR3: CASSSGQLQETQYF. CDR3 bases: TGTGCCAGCAGCTCGGGACAGCTCCAAGAGACCCAGTACTTC.

The chain couples TRBV20-1 to TRBJ1-1, with D possibly TRBD1 on 6 matching bases. The V end lost 3 bases, the J end lost 5 bases, and 16 bases lay between the germline ends. Per the germline V gene, CDR1 is DFQATT and CDR2 is SNEGSKA (reference sequence). The CDR3 consists of 14 residues. The CDR3: CSASRGQGRTEAFF. In nucleotides, the CDR3 is TGCAGTGCTAGTCGGGGGCAGGGGAGGACTGAAGCTTTCTTT.

This clonotype was recorded many times. The chain has TRBV11-2 and TRBJ2-7; D remains unclear. This CDR3 has 14 residues. Trimming left V 4 bases short and J 0 bases short, with 10 bases between. Germline V CDR1 and CDR2: SGHAT, FQNNGV. The CDR3 here is CASSYRTSSYEQYF. Here the CDR3 DNA reads TGTGCCAGCAGCTACCGGACCAGCTCCTACGAGCAGTACTTC.

This clonotype was counted a few times. The V and J genes are TRBV9 and TRBJ1-5, with D possibly TRBD1 on 5 matching bases. The V end lost 7 bases, the J end lost 2 bases, and 13 bases lay between the germline ends. Germline V lookup: CDR1 SGDLS, CDR2 YYNGEE. The CDR3 contains 14 residues. In DNA form, the CDR3 reads TGTGCCAGCGGCAGGGATGTTTGCAATCAGCCCCAGCATTTT. Encoded protein: CASGRDVCNQPQHF. Full variable domain (remainder filled in from reference TRBV9 and TRBJ1-5): DSGVTQTPKHLITATGQRVTLRCSPRSGDLSVYWYQQSLDQGLQFLIQYYNGEERAKGNILERFSAQQFPDLHSELNLSSLELGDSALYFCASGRDVCNQPQHFGDGTRLSIL.

The chain carries TRBV6-2 or TRBV6-3 and TRBJ1-2; D is unclear. Per the germline V gene, CDR1 is MNHEY and CDR2 is SVGEGT. Trimming took 5 bases from V and 6 from J, leaving 10 bases between them. The CDR3 has 12 residues. CDR3 DNA: TGTGCCAGCAGTGCCGGGAGTCATGGCTACACCTTC. Amino acids: CASSAGSHGYTF.

The rearrangement uses TRBV27 and TRBJ2-5, with D maybe TRBD2 (5 bases). V dropped 9 bases and J dropped 0 bases, with 11 bases sitting between them. Looked up from germline, CDR1 is MNHEY and CDR2 is SMNVEV (reference sequence). This CDR3 has 13 residues. CDR3 bases: TGTGCCAGTCGGCCCGGGAACCAAGAGACCCAGTACTTC. Protein sequence: CASRPGNQETQYF.

Ten or more counts support this clonotype. The chain is built from TRBV11-2 and TRBJ2-5; 7 nucleotides align to TRBD1. Germline V lookup: CDR1 SGHAT, CDR2 FQNNGV. CDR3 length equals 16 residues. V was pared by 0 bases and J by 1 base, with 5 bases of the junction left unmatched. The CDR3 DNA is TGTGCCAGCAGCTTAGAATGGGGGACAGCCCAAGAGACCCAGTACTTC. Encoded protein: CASSLEWGTAQETQYF.

CDR3 coding DNA: TGTGCCGGGACAACCTACAATGAGCAGTTCTTC. This translates into CAGTTYNEQFF. The chain couples TRBV30 to TRBJ2-1; maybe TRBD1 (6 bases). The CDR3 length is 11 residues. Germline V gives CDR1 GTSNPN, CDR2 SVGIG (reference sequence). Trimming stripped 8 bases from V and 2 bases from J, with 7 bases between. Using reference TRBV30 and TRBJ2-1 for the parts outside the CDR3, the full variable domain is SQTIHQWPATLVQPVGSPLSLECTVEGTSNPNLYWYRQAAGRGLQLLFYSVGIGQISSEVPQNLSASRPQDRQFILSSKKLLLSDSGFYLCAGTTYNEQFFGPGTRLTVL.

The sample holds many counts of this clonotype. The chain has TRBV7-9 and TRBJ2-5; TRBD1 might be the D (6 bases). V dropped 5 bases and J dropped 1 base, with 17 bases sitting between them. CDR3 length: 16 residues. The V gene's germline CDR1 is SEHNR and CDR2 FQNEAQ (reference sequence). CDR3 in DNA: TGTGCCAGCAGCCCGATGGGAGAGGGGGTCCAAGAGACCCAGTACTTC. This encodes CASSPMGEGVQETQYF.

The chain combines TRBV3-1 with TRBJ1-1; perhaps TRBD1 as D (5 bases). The CDR3 contains 14 residues. CDR1 and CDR2 from the germline V gene are LGHDT and YNNKEL (reference sequence). Trimming removed 1 base at V and 3 bases at J, with 9 bases between. As DNA, the CDR3 is TGTGCCAGCAGCCAAGTTGGGGCGGACACTGAAGCTTTCTTT. Protein: CASSQVGADTEAFF. The full variable domain, with the rest looked up from reference TRBV3-1 and TRBJ1-1, is DTAVSQTPKYLVTQMGNDKSIKCEQNLGHDTMYWYKQDSKKFLKIMFSYNNKELIINETVPNRFSPKSPDKAHLNLHINSLELGDSAVYFCASSQVGADTEAFFGQGTRLTVV.

Only a few counts were recorded for this clonotype. The junction shows a germline mismatch at one end, possibly a read error. V gene TRBV7-2 combines with J gene TRBJ2-7; the D gene is possibly TRBD1 (5 bases). The CDR3 contains 18 residues. Per the germline V gene, CDR1 is SGHTA and CDR2 is FQGNSA. The CDR3 DNA follows: TGCGCCAGCAGCCTGGATGTCCGTCAAGGGGCCGGCTCCTACGAGCAGTACTTC. Its protein is CASSLDVRQGAGSYEQYF. Full variable domain (missing parts from reference TRBV7-2 and TRBJ2-7): GAGVSQSPSNKVTEKGKDVELRCDPISGHTALYWYRQSLGQGLEFLIYFQGNSAPDKSGLPSDRFSAERTGGSVSTLTIQRTQQEDSAVYLCASSLDVRQGAGSYEQYFGPGTRLTVT.

This clonotype was seen only a few times. The genes are TRBV18 and TRBJ1-2; a weak D match, TRBD1 (5 bases). The CDR3 is 14 amino acids. Germline V gene data show CDR1 as KGHSH and CDR2 as LQKENI. V lost 2 bases to trimming and J lost 6 bases, with 13 bases between them. CDR3 protein: CASSPFRASDGYTF. CDR3 bases: TGTGCCAGCTCACCATTCAGGGCCTCGGATGGCTACACCTTC.

This clonotype came up many times. V usage is TRBV11-2 and J usage is TRBJ2-3, with D perhaps matching TRBD2 (6 bases). CDR3 length: 16 residues. Germline V gene sequence: CDR1 SGHAT, CDR2 FQNNGV. Trimming removed 5 bases from V and 7 bases from J, with 22 bases in between. CDR3 in amino acids: CASSPGRAFGGNTQYF. DNA of the CDR3: TGTGCCAGCAGCCCCGGTAGGGCCTTCGGAGGGAATACGCAGTATTTT. The full variable domain, in which reference TRBV11-2 and TRBJ2-3 provide the parts outside the CDR3, is EAGVAQSPRYKIIEKRQSVAFWCNPISGHATLYWYQQILGQGPKLLIQFQNNGVVDDSQLPKDRFSAERLKGVDSTLKIQPAKLEDSAVYLCASSPGRAFGGNTQYFGPGTRLTVL.

There are a few counts of this clonotype. The chain combines TRBV5-1 with TRBJ2-3; D call uncertain. In germline, CDR1 is SGHRS, CDR2 YFSETQ. With 4 bases removed from V and 2 bases from J, the gap between germline ends came to 14 bases. This CDR3 comprises 15 residues. In DNA, the CDR3 is TGCGCCAGCAGCCGTCGCGGCGCTTACACAGATACGCAGTATTTT. Encoded protein: CASSRRGAYTDTQYF.

The chain has TRBV14 and TRBJ2-7; 10 positions agree with TRBD2. CDR1 and CDR2 (germline): SGHDN, FVKESK. Trimming removed 0 bases from V and 6 bases from J; junction bases left unmatched: 5. The CDR3 consists of 15 residues. The CDR3 nucleotides are TGTGCCAGCAGCCAAGATGCACTAGCGGGGCGCGAGCAGTACTTC. Translated, it gives CASSQDALAGREQYF. Using reference TRBV14 and TRBJ2-7 for the parts outside the CDR3, the full variable domain is EAGVTQFPSHSVIEKGQTVTLRCDPISGHDNLYWYRRVMGKEIKFLLHFVKESKQDESGMPNNRFLAERTGGTYSTLKVQPAELEDSGVYFCASSQDALAGREQYFGPGTRLTVT.

The chain uses TRBV11-2 and TRBJ1-1; 8 nucleotides line up with TRBD1. V trimming: 1 base; J trimming: 7 bases; junction bases outside the gene matches: 11. Germline V CDR1 and CDR2: SGHAT, FQNNGV. The CDR3 covers 16 residues. CDR3 nucleotides: TGTGCCAGCAGCTTAGCGAGGACAGGGTTCCGGCATGAAGCTTTCTTT. Its translation is CASSLARTGFRHEAFF.

Note on this clonotype: A much larger clone differs from this one at a single base, so this may be a read error. The V and J genes are TRBV30 and TRBJ2-5; D tentatively fits TRBD1 or TRBD2 (6 bases each). The V gene lost 3 bases and the J gene lost 7 bases, with 18 bases spanning the gap. Looked up from germline, CDR1 is GTSNPN and CDR2 is SVGIG (reference sequence). CDR3 length equals 14 residues. The CDR3 sequence is CAWRGGGAGGTQYF. The CDR3 nucleotides read TGTGCCTGGAGGGGTGGGGGCGCCGGGGGGACCCAGTACTTC. The entire variable domain, with the rest obtained from reference TRBV30 and TRBJ2-5, is as follows: SQTIHQWPATLVQPVGSPLSLECTVEGTSNPNLYWYRQAAGRGLQLLFYSVGIGQISSEVPQNLSASRPQDRQFILSSKKLLLSDSGFYLCAWRGGGAGGTQYFGPGTRLLVL.

This clonotype was detected only a few times. The chain links TRBV29-1 to TRBJ2-3, with TRBD2 matching 8 bases. The V gene end was trimmed by 5 bases and the J gene end by 2 bases; junction bases not matched to a gene: 3. The CDR3 runs 13 residues. The germline V gene has CDR1 SQVTM and CDR2 ANQGSEA. The CDR3 region has the DNA TGCAGCGTTAAGCGGGGGCTCACAGATACGCAGTATTTT. Translated: CSVKRGLTDTQYF.

The chain carries TRBV7-9 and TRBJ2-7; the D gene is possibly TRBD1 (6 bases). Trimming removed 4 bases from V and 0 bases from J, with 13 bases in between. The V gene's germline CDR1 is SEHNR and CDR2 FQNEAQ (reference sequence). The CDR3 contains 15 residues. CDR3 amino acids: CASSSRQASSYEQYF. CDR3 DNA sequence: TGTGCCAGCAGCTCTAGACAGGCGAGCTCCTACGAGCAGTACTTC.

This chain uses TRBV9 with TRBJ1-2, with D perhaps matching TRBD1 (5 bases). V was clipped by 4 bases and J by 6 bases, with 16 bases between them. Germline V gene sequence: CDR1 SGDLS, CDR2 YYNGEE. The CDR3 consists of 14 residues. CDR3 region: CASSPHSGRDGYTF. The DNA of the CDR3 is TGTGCCAGCAGCCCTCATTCAGGGAGAGATGGCTACACCTTC.